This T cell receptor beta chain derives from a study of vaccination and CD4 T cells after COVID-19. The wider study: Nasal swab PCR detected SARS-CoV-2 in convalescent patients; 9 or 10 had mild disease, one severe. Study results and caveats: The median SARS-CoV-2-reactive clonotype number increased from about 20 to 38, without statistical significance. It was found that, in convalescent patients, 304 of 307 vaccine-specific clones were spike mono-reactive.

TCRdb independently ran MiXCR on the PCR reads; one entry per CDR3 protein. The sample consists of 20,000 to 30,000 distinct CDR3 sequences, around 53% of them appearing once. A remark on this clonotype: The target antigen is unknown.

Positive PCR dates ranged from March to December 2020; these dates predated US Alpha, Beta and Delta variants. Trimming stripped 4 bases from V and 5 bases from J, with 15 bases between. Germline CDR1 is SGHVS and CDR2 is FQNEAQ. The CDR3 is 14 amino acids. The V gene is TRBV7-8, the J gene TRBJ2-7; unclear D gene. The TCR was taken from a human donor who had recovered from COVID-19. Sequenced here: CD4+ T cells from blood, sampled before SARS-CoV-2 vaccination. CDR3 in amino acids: CASSSKRTKNEQYF. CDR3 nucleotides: TGTGCCAGCAGCTCGAAGAGAACCAAGAACGAGCAGTACTTC.